This T cell receptor (beta chain) was captured in a study of naive and memory T cell subsets. Study outcomes and limitations: This RNA-based method may be sensitive to activation-related transcript changes. Tuberculin site TCR excess was interpreted as type IV hypersensitivity infiltration.

The SP2 primer and nested alpha and beta constant region primers amplified ligated cDNA in four rounds. Blood and skin TCR RNA was reverse transcribed with alpha and beta constant primers. TCRdb re-derived calls from the UMI-ligation and nested PCR reads in MiXCR, one entry per CDR3 protein. The sample has around 30,000 distinct CDR3 sequences; about 7.4% are singletons. This clonotype qualifies as medium-sized (0.01 to 0.1%). The antigen remains unidentified. Described treatment: skin biopsy from PPD injection site in Mantoux-positive individual. A UMI-containing oligonucleotide was joined by 3' ligation to the TCR cDNA template. Tuberculin skin test biopsies were taken where PPD was injected in Mantoux-positive people. The sequence derives from an adult in good health. The source was skin, collected from a tuberculin skin test site.

CDR3 amino acids: CSVEGREGFHQTQYF. The DNA of the CDR3 is TGCAGCGTTGAGGGAAGGGAGGGATTTCATCAGACCCAGTACTTC. The rearrangement uses TRBV29-1 and TRBJ2-5, with 7 bases aligning to TRBD2. V trimming: 3 bases; J trimming: 6 bases; junction bases outside the gene matches: 13. CDR1 is SQVTM and CDR2 is ANQGSEA in the germline V gene. The CDR3 loop spans 15 amino acids.